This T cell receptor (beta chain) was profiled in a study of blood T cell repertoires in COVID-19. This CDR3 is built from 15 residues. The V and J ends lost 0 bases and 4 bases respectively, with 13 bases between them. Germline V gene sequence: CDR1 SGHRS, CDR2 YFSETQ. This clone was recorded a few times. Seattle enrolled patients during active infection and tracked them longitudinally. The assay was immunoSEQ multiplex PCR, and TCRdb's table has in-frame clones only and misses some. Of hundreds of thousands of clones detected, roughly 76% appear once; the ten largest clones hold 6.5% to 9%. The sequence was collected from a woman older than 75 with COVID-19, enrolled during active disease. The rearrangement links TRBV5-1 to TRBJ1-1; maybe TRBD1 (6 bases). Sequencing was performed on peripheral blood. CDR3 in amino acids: CASSLGGTSSTEAFF. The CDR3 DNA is TGCGCCAGCAGCTTGGGTGGGACATCAAGCACTGAAGCTTTCTTT.